This T cell receptor beta chain comes out of a study of spatial heterogeneity in lung cancer. Study-level background: The study consistently detected more beta-chain than alpha-chain sequences. Mean representation of each unique TCR and UMI combination in the raw reads exceeded ten occurrences.

The time point is: sample taken at primary tumor resection. Researchers sequenced whole RNA taken from tumor, nontumor lung or frozen PBMC without sorting. This clonotype was observed at least ten times. CDR1 KGHDR and CDR2 SFDVKD come from the germline V gene. Trimming removed 3 bases at V and 8 bases at J, with 12 bases between. The CDR3 covers 13 residues. TCR cDNA molecules each carried a unique molecular identifier. TCRdb reprocessed the 5' RACE reads via MiXCR and lists one record per CDR3 protein. The sample shows over 12,000 distinct CDR3 sequences, about 9.4% of them seen only once. This receptor was identified in a male donor with early-stage non-small cell lung cancer. Sequenced material: PBMCs, taken at surgery. V usage is TRBV24-1 and J usage is TRBJ1-2; no reliable D call. CDR3 DNA: TGTGCCACCAGTGATCCCGGTCGGAGGGGCTACACCTTC. The encoded protein is CATSDPGRRGYTF.